The clone carrying this TCR beta chain was counted a single time. What it binds is unknown. For TCR beta, libraries came from iRepertoire HTBI primers and Arm-PCR of CDR3 regions. In the authors' workflow: Sequenced samples collectively carried roughly 60 TRBV and 14 TRBJ segments. Each CDR3 protein is one row after TCRdb ran MiXCR on the multiplex PCR reads. The V and J calls were not made by the authors but by TCRdb's processing. The table records a few hundred thousand distinct CDR3 sequences, 20% to 25% of them present only once. These data originate in a study of regulatory T cells in long-lasting Graves disease. Study outcomes and limitations: Examination was confined to peripheral blood, excluding thyroid tissue. Possibly, too few samples lowered accuracy.

CDR1 and CDR2 from the germline V gene are SQVTM and ANQGSEA. The V and J ends lost 0 bases and 2 bases respectively, with 8 bases between them. The CDR3 extends over 14 amino acids. Noted time point: persistent/refractory GD, antithyroid drugs over 5 years with positive TRAb. Preparation of the TCR library used RNA extracted from PBMCs. The genes are TRBV29-1 and TRBJ2-1; no clear D. The receptor's source is a female donor with Graves disease. Sequenced here: peripheral blood mononuclear cells (PBMCs), sampled when the disease was refractory, from a patient treated with antithyroid drugs. The CDR3 loop reads CSVEDTHPYNEQFF. DNA for the CDR3: TGCAGCGTTGAAGATACTCACCCCTACAATGAGCAGTTCTTC.